In its sample, the clone carrying this T cell receptor (beta chain) was seen a few times. What it binds is unknown. This sample was included in a study of cytomegalovirus exposure and HLA in healthy donors. V lost 1 base and J lost 2; bases outside the gene matches: 7. The CDR3 has 16 amino acids. CDR1 and CDR2 (germline): SNHLY, FYNNEI. Whole-study findings and limits: Researchers reported that a few CMV-associated chains were confirmed in vitro as CMV antigen-specific.

Sequenced by immunoSEQ multiplex PCR; TCRdb stores in-frame clones only, minus some. The table includes tens of thousands of clones, more than 70% detected once. Sample: PBMCs. The V and J genes are TRBV2 and TRBJ2-7, with 8 bases that match TRBD2. The TCR originated in a young woman in good health and CMV-seropositive. CDR3 DNA sequence: TGTGCCAGCAGTGAAGTAGGGCGGGGGGTCCCCTACGAGCAGTACTTC. It yields the protein CASSEVGRGVPYEQYF. The whole variable domain, remainder taken from reference TRBV2 and TRBJ2-7, is EPEVTQTPSHQVTQMGQEVILRCVPISNHLYFYWYRQILGQKVEFLVSFYNNEISEKSEIFDDQFSVERPDGSNFTLKIRSTKLEDSAMYFCASSEVGRGVPYEQYFGPGTRLTVT.